A single TCR beta chain is shown here with its context. The antigen is undetermined. Prepared TCR beta cDNA libraries contained unique molecular identifiers. TCRdb called the PCR reads again in MiXCR, with one record for every CDR3 protein. Here the sample spans roughly 700,000 distinct CDR3 sequences, approximately 30% being singletons. The sample belongs to a study of post-analysis software for immune sequencing data. Study-wide context: Some patients lacked subtype; others had relapsing-remitting, secondary progressive or progressive-relapsing disease.

General observations from the study: Controls showed lower frequencies than patients for 5 or 6 TRBV segments, and TRBV5-6, TRBV5-1 and TRBV20-1 were among these. Those with multiple sclerosis, the patient group, showed significantly lower normalized Chao1 diversity than controls.

CDR1 and CDR2 (germline): SGHTA, FQGNSA. The CDR3 spans 14 residues. The V gene lost 2 bases and the J gene lost 2 bases, with 7 bases spanning the gap. Sequencing was performed on blood. This clonotype was obtained from a girl aged 5-17 years with multiple sclerosis. V gene TRBV7-2 combines with J gene TRBJ1-5; D not certain. In DNA form, the CDR3 reads TGTGCCAGCAGCTTACGAAGTGGCAATCAGCCCCAGCATTTT. Translated: CASSLRSGNQPQHF.